The clone carrying this TCR beta chain was seen repeatedly, ten times or more. The CDR3 extends over 14 amino acids. V was pared by 6 bases and J by 4 bases, with 15 bases between. A second PCR, run for roughly 7 to 11 cycles, used a sample-barcoded 5' primer plus a J-beta primer mix. Carrying 12 random nucleotides, a template-switch adaptor labeled each individual cDNA molecule. MiXCR was run by TCRdb on the 5' RACE reads, yielding one entry per CDR3 protein. The sample holds around 870,000 distinct CDR3 sequences, 29% seen once. The data were obtained in a study of blood T cells in healthy people across ages. It was roughly 10 milliliters of peripheral blood that were drawn from each donor.

The sample comprised blood. The chain is built from TRBV12-3 or TRBV12-4 and TRBJ1-2; D uncertain. The receptor was derived from a woman over 75 in good health. The CDR3 DNA is TGTGCCAGCAGCCGAGACCCTACCATCTATGGCTACACCTTC. Translation gives CASSRDPTIYGYTF.